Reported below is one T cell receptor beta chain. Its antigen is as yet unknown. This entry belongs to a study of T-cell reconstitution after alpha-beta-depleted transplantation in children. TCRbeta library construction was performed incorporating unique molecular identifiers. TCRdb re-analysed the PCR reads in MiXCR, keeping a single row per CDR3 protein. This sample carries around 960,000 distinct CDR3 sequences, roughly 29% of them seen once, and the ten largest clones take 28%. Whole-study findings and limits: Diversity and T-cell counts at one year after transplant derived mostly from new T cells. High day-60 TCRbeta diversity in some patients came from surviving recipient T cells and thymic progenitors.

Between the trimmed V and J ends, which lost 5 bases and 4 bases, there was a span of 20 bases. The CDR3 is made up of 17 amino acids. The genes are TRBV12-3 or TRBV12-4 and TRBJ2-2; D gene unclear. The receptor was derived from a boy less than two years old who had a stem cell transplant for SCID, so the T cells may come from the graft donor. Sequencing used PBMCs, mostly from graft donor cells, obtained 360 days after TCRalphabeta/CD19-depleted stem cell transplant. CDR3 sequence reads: CASSPSSGGTFTGELFF. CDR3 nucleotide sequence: TGTGCCAGCAGTCCCTCTTCGGGCGGAACGTTCACCGGGGAGCTGTTTTTT.